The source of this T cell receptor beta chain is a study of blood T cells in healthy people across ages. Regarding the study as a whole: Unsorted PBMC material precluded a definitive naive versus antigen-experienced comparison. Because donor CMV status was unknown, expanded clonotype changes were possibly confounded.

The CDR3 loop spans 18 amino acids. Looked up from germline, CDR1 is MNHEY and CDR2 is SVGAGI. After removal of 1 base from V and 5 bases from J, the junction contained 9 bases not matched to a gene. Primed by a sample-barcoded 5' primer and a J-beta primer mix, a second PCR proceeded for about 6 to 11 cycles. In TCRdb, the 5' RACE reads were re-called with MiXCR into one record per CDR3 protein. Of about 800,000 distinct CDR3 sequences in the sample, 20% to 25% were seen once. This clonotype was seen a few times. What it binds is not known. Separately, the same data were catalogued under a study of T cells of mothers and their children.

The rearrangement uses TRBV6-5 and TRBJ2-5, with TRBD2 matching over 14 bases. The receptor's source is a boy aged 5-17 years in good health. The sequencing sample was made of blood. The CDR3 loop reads CASSYFVGLAGAEETQYF. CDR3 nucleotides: TGTGCCAGCAGTTACTTCGTGGGACTAGCGGGAGCGGAGGAGACCCAGTACTTC.